The T cell receptor beta chain described here comes from a study of blood T cell repertoires in COVID-19. The trim removed 1 base at V and 6 bases at J, leaving 15 bases unmatched. The CDR3 length is 18 residues. In germline, CDR1 is MGHRA, CDR2 YSYEKL. Source study methods: It was from reference gene primer amplification that nucleated cell counts were estimated. The data were produced by immunoSEQ multiplex PCR, yet TCRdb's version contains in-frame clones alone and is incomplete. That table gives V, J and clone size, and the DNA gave D and trimming. The sample includes tens of thousands of clones, roughly 80% of them seen just once.

The V and J genes are TRBV4-1 and TRBJ2-1; 7 bases match TRBD2. Sequencing was performed on peripheral blood. The sequence was obtained from a human donor in a cohort sampled during active COVID-19. The CDR3 here is CASSQVLHRLADSNEQFF. The CDR3 nucleotides are TGCGCCAGCAGCCAAGTTCTACATCGCCTAGCGGACTCCAATGAGCAGTTCTTC.